The clone carrying this T cell receptor beta chain has a single count. Sequenced by immunoSEQ multiplex PCR; TCRdb stores in-frame clones only, minus some. The sample contains about 4,900 clones, approximately 39% of which appear only once. The sample originates from a study of sequential checkpoint blockade in melanoma. Study at large: TCRβ was sequenced from DNA of 91 pretreatment tumors.

Treatment noted: randomized to nivolumab then ipilimumab (arm A) or the reverse (arm B). Germline CDR1 and CDR2: GTSNPN and SVGIG (reference sequence). CDR3 length: 18 residues. The V gene lost 0 bases and the J gene lost 0 bases, with 15 bases spanning the gap. Material: tumor tissue (inferred from file names), obtained from a patient given nivolumab and ipilimumab in sequence. The gene calls are TRBV30 and TRBJ2-6; TRBD1 or TRBD2 may be the D gene (5 bases each). The sequence came from a human donor with melanoma. The CDR3 loop is CAWSVRGGAYSGANVLTF. CDR3 coding DNA: TGTGCCTGGAGTGTACGGGGTGGGGCCTACTCTGGGGCCAACGTCCTGACTTTC.